Sequencing of this T cell receptor (beta chain) was carried out in a study of blood T cell repertoires in COVID-19. Background on the study: The analysed material was cDNA or gDNA that came from T cells, B-cell-depleted T cells, or PBMCs.

Repertoires were generated with immunoSEQ multiplex PCR, while TCRdb's copy carries only in-frame clones and drops some. The data show 150,000 to 200,000 clones, about 88% seen once. With 3 bases clipped from V and 6 bases from J, the junction kept 10 bases outside the gene matches. Germline CDR1 and CDR2: GTSNPN and SVGIG (reference sequence). The CDR3 runs 14 residues. The rearrangement joins TRBV30 to TRBJ1-1; 7 nucleotides align to TRBD1. The sample taken for sequencing was peripheral blood. This TCR was recovered from a man in his sixties with active or convalescent COVID-19. Here the CDR3 DNA reads TGTGCCTGGAGCGTAGGGACAGCAAAACCTGAAGCTTTCTTT. It is translated as CAWSVGTAKPEAFF.